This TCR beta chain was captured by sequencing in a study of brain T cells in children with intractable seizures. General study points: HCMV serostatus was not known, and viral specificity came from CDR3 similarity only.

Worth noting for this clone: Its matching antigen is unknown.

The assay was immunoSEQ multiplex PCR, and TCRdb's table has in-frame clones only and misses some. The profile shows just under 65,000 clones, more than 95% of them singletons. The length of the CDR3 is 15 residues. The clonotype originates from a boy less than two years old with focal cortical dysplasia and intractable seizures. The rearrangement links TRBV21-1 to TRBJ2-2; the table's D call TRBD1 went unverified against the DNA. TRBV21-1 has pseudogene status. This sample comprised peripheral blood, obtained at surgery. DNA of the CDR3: TGTGCCAGCAGCGGACAGGGGGCCTCGACCGGGGAGCTGTTTTTT. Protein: CASSGQGASTGELFF.